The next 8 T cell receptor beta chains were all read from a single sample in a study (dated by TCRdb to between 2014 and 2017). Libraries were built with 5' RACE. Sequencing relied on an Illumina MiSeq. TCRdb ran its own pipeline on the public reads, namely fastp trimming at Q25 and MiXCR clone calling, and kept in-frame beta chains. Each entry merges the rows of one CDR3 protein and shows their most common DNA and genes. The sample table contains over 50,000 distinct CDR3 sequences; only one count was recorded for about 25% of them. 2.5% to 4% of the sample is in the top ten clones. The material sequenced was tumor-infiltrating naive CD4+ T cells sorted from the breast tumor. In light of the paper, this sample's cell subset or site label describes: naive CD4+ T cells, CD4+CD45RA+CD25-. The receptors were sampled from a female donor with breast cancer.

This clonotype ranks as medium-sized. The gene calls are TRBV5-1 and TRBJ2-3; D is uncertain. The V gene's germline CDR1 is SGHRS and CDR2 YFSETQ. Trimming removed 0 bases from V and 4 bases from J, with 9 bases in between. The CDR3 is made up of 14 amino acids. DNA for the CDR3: TGCGCCAGCAGCTTGGCCCGCGATGCAGATACGCAGTATTTT. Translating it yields CASSLARDADTQYF.

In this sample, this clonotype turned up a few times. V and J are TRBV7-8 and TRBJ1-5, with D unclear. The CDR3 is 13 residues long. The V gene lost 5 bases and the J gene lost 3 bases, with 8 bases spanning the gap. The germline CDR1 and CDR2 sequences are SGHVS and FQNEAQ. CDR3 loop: CASSPLPNQPQHF. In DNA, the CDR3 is TGTGCCAGCAGCCCTCTTCCCAATCAGCCCCAGCATTTT.

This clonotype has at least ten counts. The chain's CDR3 is CASTGDRRQPQHF. The CDR3 nucleotides read TGTGCCAGCACCGGGGACCGAAGACAGCCCCAGCATTTT. The chain carries TRBV6-5 and TRBJ1-5; weak D call: TRBD1 (5 bases). CDR3 length equals 13 residues. CDR1 MNHEY and CDR2 SVGAGI come from the germline V gene. The germline V and J ends were trimmed by 7 bases and 7 bases, with 14 bases remaining between them.

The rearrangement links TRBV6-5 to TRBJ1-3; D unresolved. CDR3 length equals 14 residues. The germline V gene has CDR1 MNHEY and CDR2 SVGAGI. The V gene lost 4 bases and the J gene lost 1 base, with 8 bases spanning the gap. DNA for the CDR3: TGTGCCAGCAGTTTCCGACAATCTGGAAACACCATATATTTT. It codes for CASSFRQSGNTIYF.

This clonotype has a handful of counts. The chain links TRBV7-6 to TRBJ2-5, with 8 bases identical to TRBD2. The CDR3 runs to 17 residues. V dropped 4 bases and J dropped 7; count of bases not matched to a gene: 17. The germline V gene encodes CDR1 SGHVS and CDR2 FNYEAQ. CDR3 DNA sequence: TGTGCCAGCAGCTCCCGGGGGGGTGCTCCGGGGTTTTCGACCCAGTACTTC. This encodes CASSSRGGAPGFSTQYF.

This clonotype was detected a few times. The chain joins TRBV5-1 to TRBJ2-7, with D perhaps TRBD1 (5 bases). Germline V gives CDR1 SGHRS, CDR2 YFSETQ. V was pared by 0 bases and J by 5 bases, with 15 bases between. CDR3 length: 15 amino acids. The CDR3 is CASSLAPGIRNEQYF. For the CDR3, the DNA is TGCGCCAGCAGCTTGGCTCCAGGGATACGGAACGAGCAGTACTTC. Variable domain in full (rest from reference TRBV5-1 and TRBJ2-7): KAGVTQTPRYLIKTRGQQVTLSCSPISGHRSVSWYQQTPGQGLQFLFEYFSETQRNKGNFPGRFSGRQFSNSRSEMNVSTLELGDSALYLCASSLAPGIRNEQYFGPGTRLTVT.

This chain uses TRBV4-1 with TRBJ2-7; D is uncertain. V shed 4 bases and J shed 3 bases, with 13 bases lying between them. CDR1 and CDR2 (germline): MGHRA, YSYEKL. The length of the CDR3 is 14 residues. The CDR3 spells CASSLLTEIYEQYF. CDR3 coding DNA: TGCGCCAGCAGCCTATTAACAGAAATCTACGAGCAGTACTTC.

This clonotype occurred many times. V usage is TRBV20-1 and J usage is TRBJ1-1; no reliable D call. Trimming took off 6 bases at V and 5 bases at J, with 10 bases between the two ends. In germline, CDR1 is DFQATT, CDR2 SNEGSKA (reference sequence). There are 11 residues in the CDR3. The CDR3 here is CSALGSTEAFF. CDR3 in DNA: TGCAGTGCCCTAGGAAGTACTGAAGCTTTCTTT.